Included here is one TCR beta chain sequence, with context. Its specificity is not known. These data are taken from a study of shared clonotypes between healthy human individuals. Germline V lookup: CDR1 MDHEN, CDR2 SYDVKM. This CDR3 comprises 13 residues. The V gene lost 2 bases and the J gene lost 5 bases, with 8 bases spanning the gap. Each donor was a Caucasian adult residing in Nashville, Tennessee. The table came from immunoSEQ multiplex PCR; TCRdb's copy has only in-frame clones and leaves some out. This table has about a million clones, around 77% appearing once. Findings of the study overall: Generation of non-shared clonotypes was less probable than generation of clonotypes shared by all four donors. The represented genetic and exposure-history diversity was limited by the small number of donors.

The sequence came from a young man in good health. Some clones in this sample may be carry-over from other donors' samples. The sample comprised memory CD4+ T cells from PBMCs. Sample subset: CD45RA-negative fraction. The chain employs TRBV28 and TRBJ2-3; D might be TRBD2 (5 bases). The CDR3 DNA reads as TGTGCCAGCAGTTTACCCGGACTAGATACGCAGTATTTT. Translated: CASSLPGLDTQYF.